Detailed here is one T cell receptor beta chain. The data belong to a study of blood T cell repertoires in COVID-19. As for the study in general: The origin of the acute and convalescent COVID-19 samples was the United States, Italy and Spain. Sample material is recorded as cDNA or gDNA derived from T cells, B-cell-depleted T cells, or PBMCs.

Some clones are missing from TCRdb's copy, which holds only in-frame ones; the method was immunoSEQ multiplex PCR. The table shows about 330,000 clones, with over 70% occurring only once. This CDR3 comprises 15 residues. This rearrangement joins TRBV1 to TRBJ2-7; the D call of TRBD1 is as the table states it, not checked on the DNA. TRBV1 is recorded as a pseudogene. The TCR sequence derives from a woman between 50 and 59 years old with acute or convalescent COVID-19. The sample consisted of peripheral blood. As DNA, the CDR3 is TGCACCAGCAACCCGGGACAGGCTAACCCCTACGAGCAGTACGTC. This translates into CTSNPGQANPYEQYV.